The 15 T cell receptor beta chains below all came from one sample that was sequenced in a study of radiotherapy plus CTLA-4 blockade in lung cancer. The repertoire was sequenced with immunoSEQ multiplex PCR; TCRdb's copy has only in-frame clones and lacks some. The sample consists of around 59,000 clones, roughly 76% of them appearing once. Specimen: peripheral blood, collected from a patient treated with radiotherapy plus ipilimumab. These receptors originate from a human donor with non-small cell lung cancer whose response to radiotherapy plus ipilimumab could not be evaluated.

The chain couples TRBV4-1 to TRBJ2-1; possible D gene TRBD2, 6 bases. Germline lookup yields CDR1 MGHRA and CDR2 YSYEKL. Trimming removed 0 bases from V and 2 bases from J, with 11 bases in between. The CDR3 is 16 amino acids. Here the CDR3 reads CASSQEWGVPYNEQFF. Written as DNA, the CDR3 is TGCGCCAGCAGCCAAGAATGGGGGGTCCCCTACAATGAGCAGTTCTTC.

There are a few counts of this clone. V gene TRBV28 combines with J gene TRBJ1-2; D call uncertain. CDR1 is MDHEN, CDR2 SYDVKM, per germline. V gave up 3 bases and J gave up 6 bases, with 11 bases separating them. The length of the CDR3 is 13 residues. In nucleotides, the CDR3 is TGTGCCAGCAGTTTTCCACAGAAACATGGCTACACCTTC. It yields the protein CASSFPQKHGYTF.

The rearrangement uses TRBV27 and TRBJ2-5; D might be TRBD2 (6 bases). The CDR3 has 15 residues. Trimming took 6 bases from V and 0 from J, leaving 14 bases between them. Germline lookup yields CDR1 MNHEY and CDR2 SMNVEV (reference sequence). For the CDR3, the DNA is TGTGCCAGCAGCCGCACTGGAGGGTACCAAGAGACCCAGTACTTC. Translating gives CASSRTGGYQETQYF.

This clone was recorded once. The chain has TRBV6-4 and TRBJ2-1, with a weak D call TRBD2 (6 bases). V was shortened by 9 bases and J by 5 bases, with 17 bases between the two germline ends. The V gene's germline CDR1 is MRHNA and CDR2 SNTAGT. This CDR3 contains 14 residues. The CDR3 bases are TGTGCCAGTTGTATGGCTAGCGTCCACAATGAGCAGTTCTTC. This translates into CASCMASVHNEQFF.

This chain uses TRBV9 with TRBJ2-1; TRBD2 agrees at 10 bases. The junction had 6 bases not matched to a gene; V was cut back by 6 bases and J by 0 bases. CDR1 and CDR2 from the germline V gene are SGDLS and YYNGEE. The CDR3 consists of 16 residues. CDR3 amino acids: CASTMSSGGSYNEQFF. Written as DNA, the CDR3 is TGTGCCAGCACCATGTCTAGCGGGGGCTCCTACAATGAGCAGTTCTTC.

V and J are TRBV19 and TRBJ2-7; possibly TRBD2 for D (5 bases). V was pared by 2 bases and J by 3 bases, with 17 bases between. Germline CDR1 reads LNHDA; CDR2 reads SQIVND (reference sequence). CDR3 length: 16 residues. The CDR3 here is CASSIIFRRANYEQYF. The DNA for the CDR3 is TGTGCCAGTAGTATAATCTTTCGGCGGGCGAACTACGAGCAGTACTTC.

The J gene is TRBJ2-7, the V gene TRBV18; 10 positions agree with TRBD2. After removal of 3 bases from V and 2 bases from J, the junction contained 4 bases not matched to a gene. This CDR3 spans 15 amino acids. The germline V gene encodes CDR1 KGHSH and CDR2 LQKENI. For the CDR3, the DNA is TGTGCCAGCTCACCGTTAGCGGGAGGCCCCTACGAGCAGTACTTC. Protein sequence: CASSPLAGGPYEQYF.

This clone was picked up a small number of times. This chain links TRBV7-2 with TRBJ2-6, with 7 bases identical to TRBD2. With V trimmed by 5 bases and J by 12 bases, 16 bases remained unmatched. This CDR3 is built from 16 residues. Per the germline V gene, CDR1 is SGHTA and CDR2 is FQGNSA. Written as DNA, the CDR3 is TGTGCCAGCAGCCCCGTCGGGGGGTGGCAGGTGGGCGTCCTGACTTTC. It is translated as CASSPVGGWQVGVLTF.

This clone was seen a handful of times. V gene TRBV5-5 combines with J gene TRBJ2-7; 7 positions agree with TRBD2. Germline assignment: CDR1 SGHKS and CDR2 YYEKEE (reference sequence). This CDR3 has 15 amino acids. The J segment lost 6 bases and the V segment lost 1 base, leaving 10 bases of the junction unmatched. The CDR3 DNA sequence: TGTGCCAGCAGCTTGTTTCTCTTGGTAGCGGGCGAGCAGTACTTC. This sequence encodes CASSLFLLVAGEQYF. Full variable domain (missing parts from reference TRBV5-5 and TRBJ2-7): DAGVTQSPTHLIKTRGQQVTLRCSPISGHKSVSWYQQVLGQGPQFIFQYYEKEERGRGNFPDRFSARQFPNYSSELNVNALLLGDSALYLCASSLFLLVAGEQYFGPGTRLTVT.

The V call is TRBV7-3, the J call TRBJ2-1; TRBD1 agrees at 8 bases. Germline V gene sequence: CDR1 SGHTA, CDR2 FQGTGA. J was trimmed by 9 bases and V by 8 bases; bases with no gene match: 9. The CDR3 is 13 residues long. CDR3 nucleotides: TGTGCCAGCGGCGAGCAGGGGGCTAGTGAGCAGTTCTTC. This sequence encodes CASGEQGASEQFF.

The chain carries TRBV29-1 and TRBJ1-4; possible D gene TRBD1, 5 bases. The CDR3 contains 14 residues. V lost 4 bases and J 2 bases, leaving 11 bases between the germline ends. The germline V gene encodes CDR1 SQVTM and CDR2 ANQGSEA. The DNA of the CDR3 is TGCAGCGTTGGGGGCGCAACTACTAATGAAAAACTGTTTTTT. Protein sequence: CSVGGATTNEKLFF.

This clone was observed once. The genes are TRBV5-6 and TRBJ2-7, with D maybe TRBD2 (6 bases). Trimming took off 3 bases at V and 0 bases at J, with 10 bases between the two ends. The CDR3 runs 14 residues. Germline CDR1 reads SGHDT; CDR2 reads YYEEEE. CDR3 residues: CASSWGTDSYEQYF. CDR3 nucleotides: TGTGCCAGCAGCTGGGGGACTGACTCCTACGAGCAGTACTTC. Full variable domain (rest looked up from reference TRBV5-6 and TRBJ2-7): DAGVTQSPTHLIKTRGQQVTLRCSPKSGHDTVSWYQQALGQGPQFIFQYYEEEERQRGNFPDRFSGHQFPNYSSELNVNALLLGDSALYLCASSWGTDSYEQYFGPGTRLTVT.

The rearrangement links TRBV28 to TRBJ1-2; D is possibly TRBD1 (6 bases). Germline V gene sequence: CDR1 MDHEN, CDR2 SYDVKM. V was cut by 4 bases and J by 2 bases, with 17 bases left in between. CDR3 size: 16 residues. The DNA of the CDR3 is TGTGCCAGCAGTTCACTTTACAGGGTTAGGAACTATGGCTACACCTTC. It is translated as CASSSLYRVRNYGYTF.

The V gene is TRBV9, the J gene TRBJ1-1, with D tentatively TRBD1 (5 bases). Germline CDR1 is SGDLS and CDR2 is YYNGEE. Trimming took 7 bases from V and 5 from J, leaving 27 bases between them. The CDR3 extends over 17 amino acids. As DNA, the CDR3 is TGTGCCAGCTCTCGAGGTCCGGGGGAAGGAAGGAGGACTGAAGCTTTCTTT. It specifies CASSRGPGEGRRTEAFF.

The rearrangement uses TRBV10-3 and TRBJ1-1; D ambiguous. V was pared by 7 bases and J by 3 bases, with 9 bases between. CDR3 length equals 12 residues. The germline V gene has CDR1 ENHRY and CDR2 SYGVKD. The CDR3 DNA reads TGTGCCATCAAGGACGGGGACACTGAAGCTTTCTTT. It yields the protein CAIKDGDTEAFF.